The 15 T cell receptor beta chains reported below all come from one sample, sequenced in a study of radiation and T cells in renal cell carcinoma (dated by TCRdb to the early 2020s). The library was obtained by the immunoSEQ multiplex PCR assay. Held by TCRdb, this immuneACCESS table contains in-frame sequences only and omits some clones. Under half of the omission traces to an unresolved V gene where checked; the cause of the rest is unknown. Across this sample there are about 49,000 clones, with approximately 80% seen only once. The ten largest clonotypes hold roughly 33% of the sample. The time point label corresponds to: baseline pretreatment blood. What this sample's treatment or condition label stands for: 15 Gy SBRT to primary tumor, nephrectomy 4 weeks later. The source was blood, collected from a patient whose treatment included radiotherapy and nephrectomy. All receptors come from a woman aged 70 to 79 with renal cell carcinoma.

This chain uses TRBV18 with TRBJ2-7; possible D gene TRBD1, 5 bases. Trimming removed 6 bases from V and 1 base from J, with 10 bases in between. Germline CDR1 and CDR2: KGHSH and LQKENI. CDR3 length: 13 amino acids. CDR3 residues: CASSGRQSYEQYF. In nucleotides, the CDR3 is TGTGCCAGCTCGGGTCGACAGTCCTACGAGCAGTACTTC. Looking up the rest from reference TRBV18 and TRBJ2-7 gives the full variable domain: NAGVMQNPRHLVRRRGQEARLRCSPMKGHSHVYWYRQLPEEGLKFMVYLQKENIIDESGMPKERFSAEFPKEGPSILRIQQVVRGDSAAYFCASSGRQSYEQYFGPGTRLTVT.

The gene calls are TRBV2 and TRBJ2-5; D gene uncertain. Per germline, CDR1 SNHLY and CDR2 FYNNEI. This CDR3 comprises 12 residues. Trimming shortened V by 5 bases and J by 0 bases, and 4 bases separated the two germline ends. The CDR3 loop is CASSPHQETQYF. As DNA, the CDR3 is TGTGCCAGCAGTCCCCACCAAGAGACCCAGTACTTC.

This rearrangement joins TRBV19 to TRBJ1-2; D perhaps matches TRBD1 (5 bases). CDR3 length equals 15 residues. V was shortened by 10 bases and J by 3 bases, with 21 bases between the two germline ends. Germline-derived CDR1 and CDR2 are LNHDA and SQIVND (reference sequence). As DNA, the CDR3 is TGTGCCACCGGGACGCCCGGGGTAACTTACTATGGCTACACCTTC. It codes for CATGTPGVTYYGYTF.

CDR3 residues: CASSLSETGGYGYTF. As DNA, the CDR3 is TGTGCCAGCAGCCTCTCCGAGACAGGGGGATATGGCTACACCTTC. The V and J genes are TRBV9 and TRBJ1-2, with 9 bases identical to TRBD1. J lost 5 bases, V lost 4 bases, and 9 bases had no gene match. The CDR3 runs 15 residues. Germline V gene data show CDR1 as SGDLS and CDR2 as YYNGEE.

In this sample, this clone turned up a few times. This sequence joins TRBV7-3 and TRBJ1-2, with TRBD1 matching 8 bases. Germline V lookup: CDR1 SGHTA, CDR2 FQGTGA. The CDR3 runs to 13 residues. Trimming took 3 bases from V and 8 from J; bases not matched to a gene: 5. In DNA form, the CDR3 reads TGTGCCAGCAGCTTTGACAGGGGAGGAGGCTACACCTTC. Protein product: CASSFDRGGGYTF.

A single count supports this clone. The junction departs from germline at one end; a sequencing error may be responsible. The same CDR3 arises from other DNA sequences in this sample as well. V gene TRBV30 combines with J gene TRBJ2-3, with no clear D. The CDR3 has 18 residues. Per germline, CDR1 GTSNPN and CDR2 SVGIG (reference sequence). The CDR3 DNA follows: TGCGCCTGGAGTGACCAGCATATCTCAACAGTGTCCACAGATACGCAGTATTTT. This codes for CAWSDQHISTVSTDTQYF.

The chain joins TRBV19 to TRBJ2-3; D gene unclear. V lost 1 base to trimming and J lost 9 bases, with 17 bases between them. Germline V gene lookup returns CDR1 LNHDA and CDR2 SQIVND (reference sequence). This CDR3 region has 15 residues. CDR3 coding DNA: TGTGCCAGTAGTATAGGGACCAGTGAACTCCAGACGCAGTATTTT. Its protein product is CASSIGTSELQTQYF. Together with reference TRBV19 and TRBJ2-3, the CDR3 gives the full variable domain: DGGITQSPKYLFRKEGQNVTLSCEQNLNHDAMYWYRQDPGQGLRLIYYSQIVNDFQKGDIAEGYSVSREKKESFPLTVTSAQKNPTAFYLCASSIGTSELQTQYFGPGTRLTVL.

The chain joins TRBV5-4 to TRBJ1-6; D remains unclear. V was clipped by 3 bases and J by 5 bases, with 12 bases between them. Germline CDR1 and CDR2: SGHNT and YYREEE (reference sequence). This CDR3 is 15 amino acids long. Here the CDR3 reads CASSSSGVNNSPLHF. CDR3 in DNA: TGTGCCAGCAGCTCCTCAGGCGTTAATAATTCACCCCTCCACTTT. Variable domain in full (rest from reference TRBV5-4 and TRBJ1-6): ETGVTQSPTHLIKTRGQQVTLRCSSQSGHNTVSWYQQALGQGPQFIFQYYREEENGRGNFPPRFSGLQFPNYSSELNVNALELDDSALYLCASSSSGVNNSPLHFGNGTRLTVT.

V is TRBV14 and J is TRBJ1-1; weak D call: TRBD1 (5 bases). Trimming removed 4 bases from V and 1 base from J, with 10 bases in between. Germline CDR1 and CDR2: SGHDN and FVKESK. The length of the CDR3 is 14 residues. CDR3 DNA sequence: TGTGCCAGCAGCCTCGGGACGGCGAACACTGAAGCTTTCTTT. It is translated as CASSLGTANTEAFF.

The DNA of the CDR3 is TGTGCCAGCAGCTTACCGTTAGCGGGGGGCCGCGCAGATACGCAGTATTTT. Protein product: CASSLPLAGGRADTQYF. The gene calls are TRBV7-9 and TRBJ2-3; 10 nucleotides line up with TRBD2. CDR3 size: 17 residues. In germline, CDR1 is SEHNR, CDR2 FQNEAQ (reference sequence). With V trimmed by 2 bases and J by 4 bases, 9 bases remained unmatched.

The chain is built from TRBV2 and TRBJ2-3; tentatively, D is TRBD2 (6 bases). Germline lookup yields CDR1 SNHLY and CDR2 FYNNEI. The length of the CDR3 is 12 residues. The V gene lost 8 bases and the J gene lost 6 bases, with 12 bases spanning the gap. The CDR3 coding sequence is TGTGCCAGCTCGGAGGGTCCGGATACGCAGTATTTT. Protein: CASSEGPDTQYF.

The genes are TRBV5-6 and TRBJ1-4; 7 bases align to TRBD1. The CDR3 runs to 17 residues. Germline V gene data show CDR1 as SGHDT and CDR2 as YYEEEE. The trim removed 3 bases at V and 6 bases at J, leaving 14 bases unmatched. DNA for the CDR3: TGTGCCAGCAGCTATTGGTCGGTTGACAGGGTCCATGAAAAACTGTTTTTT. Residues: CASSYWSVDRVHEKLFF.

In regard to this clone: The identical CDR3 is also encoded by other nucleotide sequences in the sample. V and J are TRBV6-5 and TRBJ1-4, with TRBD1 matching over 11 bases. Germline lookup yields CDR1 MNHEY and CDR2 SVGAGI. The CDR3 contains 14 residues. The V and J ends lost 5 bases and 7 bases, in that order; junction bases with no gene match: 3. CDR3 bases: TGTGCCAGCAGTGGGACAGGGGGGAGTGAAAAACTGTTTTTT. This gives the protein CASSGTGGSEKLFF.

This chain uses TRBV27 with TRBJ2-2; tentatively, D is TRBD1 or TRBD2 (5 bases each). CDR1 and CDR2 from the germline V gene are MNHEY and SMNVEV (reference sequence). This CDR3 has 16 residues. Trimming pared 4 bases from V and 2 bases from J, leaving 14 bases between. CDR3 residues: CASSYSGTDNTGELFF. CDR3 bases: TGTGCCAGCAGTTACTCCGGGACGGACAACACCGGGGAGCTGTTTTTT.

This chain connects TRBV7-2 to TRBJ2-7; TRBD1 matches at 9 bases. The CDR3 loop spans 15 amino acids. Germline CDR1 is SGHTA and CDR2 is FQGNSA. The V gene end was trimmed by 5 bases and the J gene end by 0 bases; junction bases not matched to a gene: 5. The CDR3 nucleotides are TGTGCCAGCAGCCCTGGACAGGGGAGCTCCTACGAGCAGTACTTC. Translating it yields CASSPGQGSSYEQYF. The full variable domain, its missing parts supplied by reference TRBV7-2 and TRBJ2-7, is GAGVSQSPSNKVTEKGKDVELRCDPISGHTALYWYRQSLGQGLEFLIYFQGNSAPDKSGLPSDRFSAERTGGSVSTLTIQRTQQEDSAVYLCASSPGQGSSYEQYFGPGTRLTVT.